This T cell receptor beta chain was documented in a study of cytomegalovirus exposure and HLA in healthy donors. Study results and limitations: Within an earlier analysis, most TCR beta V segments proved productive either about 87% or about 30% of the time.

The CDR3 spans 15 residues. Germline V lookup: CDR1 MNHEY, CDR2 SVGAGI. V gave up 2 bases and J gave up 10 bases, with 20 bases separating them. A word on this clone: Its antigen is currently unknown.

PCR used 60 Vbeta primers and 13 Jbeta primers. Measured with immunoSEQ multiplex PCR; TCRdb has only the in-frame clones, and not every one. The repertoire table contains some 150,000 clones. Sequencing input: PBMCs. The chain is built from TRBV6-5 and TRBJ2-5, with a tentative D call TRBD2 (7 bases). This sequence was found in a woman in her late teens or twenties in good health and CMV-seropositive. Here the CDR3 reads CASSYSRWGGANQYF. In DNA, the CDR3 is TGTGCCAGCAGTTACAGTCGGTGGGGGGGCGCAAACCAGTACTTC.